Here is one T cell receptor (beta chain) with its context. No antigen is known for it. This specimen belongs to a study of cytotoxic CD8 clonotypes in ibrutinib-treated CLL. Study-level results: At the start, clonality exceeded age-matched healthy donors and followed circulating CD8+ T-cell counts. Public clonotypes (which were uncommon) either contracted or remained stable on treatment. Elevated clonality accompanied ibrutinib response, with a return toward baseline values at progression.

V lost 7 bases, J lost 3 bases, and 16 bases lay in between. Germline V gene data show CDR1 as WSHSY and CDR2 as SAAADI. This CDR3 has 14 residues. Only in-frame clones appear in the TCRdb table, and some are missing; sequencing was by immunoSEQ multiplex PCR. Counted here are roughly 23,000 clones, roughly four fifths occurring once; the ten biggest clones make up around 7.9%. Extraction of around 2 micrograms of genomic DNA from cryopreserved PBMCs supplied material for TCR beta libraries. The genes are TRBV10-2 and TRBJ2-7; the D is unclear. This sequence originates from a human donor with chronic lymphocytic leukemia. The material was PBMCs, obtained before ibrutinib treatment. The CDR3 sequence: CASTKGNTGYEQYF. The CDR3 nucleotides read TGCGCCAGCACTAAAGGTAACACGGGCTACGAGCAGTACTTC.